These 18 T cell receptor beta chains were sequenced from one sample in a study of cytomegalovirus exposure and HLA in healthy donors. The PCR made use of 60 Vbeta and 13 Jbeta primers. Clones were sequenced by immunoSEQ multiplex PCR, and TCRdb holds only the in-frame ones, with some missing. Of about 160,000 clones listed, approximately 73% are singletons. Sequenced sample: PBMCs. Receptors originate from a woman under 30 in good health and CMV-seronegative.

The CDR3 here is CPQAVDRENYGYTF. DNA of the CDR3: TGTCCCCAGGCGGTGGACAGGGAGAACTATGGCTACACCTTC. The chain recombines TRBV7-8 with TRBJ1-2, with 8 positions matching TRBD1. This CDR3 has 14 amino acids. Germline lookup yields CDR1 SGHVS and CDR2 FQNEAQ. The variable domain in full, completed from reference TRBV7-8 and TRBJ1-2, reads GAGVSQSPRYKVAKRGQDVALRCDPISGHVSLFWYQQALGQGPEFLTYFQNEAQLDKSGLPSDRFFAERPEGSVSTLKIQRTQQEDSAVYLCPQAVDRENYGYTFGSGTRLTVV.

The chain combines TRBV19 with TRBJ2-1, with D possibly matching TRBD2 (5 bases). Germline CDR1 and CDR2: LNHDA and SQIVND (reference sequence). The CDR3 contains 13 residues. V was trimmed by 8 bases and J by 6 bases, leaving 14 bases between them. The CDR3 DNA follows: TGTGCCAGTGGAGGACTCGACCGCAATGAGCAGTTCTTC. This codes for CASGGLDRNEQFF. Together with reference TRBV19 and TRBJ2-1, the CDR3 gives the full variable domain: DGGITQSPKYLFRKEGQNVTLSCEQNLNHDAMYWYRQDPGQGLRLIYYSQIVNDFQKGDIAEGYSVSREKKESFPLTVTSAQKNPTAFYLCASGGLDRNEQFFGPGTRLTVL.

This chain joins TRBV29-1 and TRBJ1-1; TRBD1 is a possible D gene (5 bases). The CDR3 totals 10 residues. V lost 6 bases to trimming and J lost 8 bases, with 10 bases between them. Looked up from germline, CDR1 is SQVTM and CDR2 is ANQGSEA. In DNA, the CDR3 is TGCAGCGTAGGACATCTCGAAGCTTTCTTT. As protein: CSVGHLEAFF.

This clone has only one observation. The chain joins TRBV5-5 to TRBJ1-5, with TRBD1 matching 7 bases. Germline V lookup: CDR1 SGHKS, CDR2 YYEKEE (reference sequence). There are 14 residues in the CDR3. V dropped 3 bases and J dropped 5; count of bases not matched to a gene: 5. DNA of the CDR3: TGTGCCAGCAGCTCTGGGACAGCTTATCAGCCCCAGCATTTT. This translates into CASSSGTAYQPQHF.

The V call is TRBV12-5, the J call TRBJ1-2; the D is unclear. V lost 5 bases, J lost 3 bases, and 16 bases lay in between. Germline values: CDR1 LGHNT, CDR2 FRNRAP. The CDR3 consists of 15 residues. CDR3 protein: CASGKDGGPYYGYTF. The CDR3 DNA reads as TGTGCTAGTGGTAAGGACGGAGGGCCCTACTATGGCTACACCTTC.

J is TRBJ2-1 and V is TRBV2; 11 nucleotides line up with TRBD2. The V gene end was trimmed by 7 bases and the J gene end by 3 bases; junction bases not matched to a gene: 8. In germline, CDR1 is SNHLY, CDR2 FYNNEI. This CDR3 has 16 residues. As DNA, the CDR3 is TGTGCCAGCAAAACACTAGCGGGAGCAAGCTACAATGAGCAGTTCTTC. Protein: CASKTLAGASYNEQFF. The variable domain in full, with the rest retrieved from reference TRBV2 and TRBJ2-1, is EPEVTQTPSHQVTQMGQEVILRCVPISNHLYFYWYRQILGQKVEFLVSFYNNEISEKSEIFDDQFSVERPDGSNFTLKIRSTKLEDSAMYFCASKTLAGASYNEQFFGPGTRLTVL.

J is TRBJ1-1 and V is TRBV5-1; D is unresolved. CDR3 size: 14 residues. The germline CDR1 and CDR2 sequences are SGHRS and YFSETQ. Trimming left V 3 bases short and J 3 bases short, with 12 bases between. CDR3 loop: CASSWEGRDTEAFF. In nucleotides, the CDR3 is TGCGCCAGCAGCTGGGAGGGTCGGGACACTGAAGCTTTCTTT.

V usage is TRBV7-8 and J usage is TRBJ2-7, with 8 bases that match TRBD1. This CDR3 has 13 residues. The V gene's germline CDR1 is SGHVS and CDR2 FQNEAQ. The ends lost 3 bases at V and 6 bases at J; junction bases unmatched: 4. The CDR3 region has the DNA TGTGCCAGCAGCTTGGGACAGGTTGGCGAGCAGTACGTC. Its protein product is CASSLGQVGEQYV.

The chain links TRBV11-3 to TRBJ1-4; D perhaps matches TRBD1 (5 bases). Between the trimmed V and J ends, which lost 5 bases and 8 bases, there was a span of 18 bases. The CDR3 totals 15 residues. Germline assignment: CDR1 SGHNT and CDR2 YENEEA. The CDR3 loop is CASSPRDREGEKLFF. The CDR3 nucleotides read TGTGCCAGCAGCCCTAGGGACCGGGAGGGCGAAAAACTGTTTTTT.

This clone was picked up one time. The gene calls are TRBV28 and TRBJ2-7; D ambiguous. The CDR3 consists of 13 residues. Germline V lookup: CDR1 MDHEN, CDR2 SYDVKM. V lost 3 bases and J 0 bases, leaving 6 bases between the germline ends. CDR3 nucleotide sequence: TGTGCCAGCAGTTTGTCCATCTCCTACGAGCAGTACTTC. Translation gives CASSLSISYEQYF.

The J gene is TRBJ1-5, the V gene TRBV18; 7 bases are a match to TRBD1. Germline V gene data show CDR1 as KGHSH and CDR2 as LQKENI. The CDR3 spans 16 residues. J gave up 0 bases and V 6 bases, and 8 bases lay outside the gene matches. The CDR3 reads CASSRTGGDSNQPQHF. CDR3 sequence (DNA): TGTGCCAGCTCCCGGACAGGCGGGGATAGCAATCAGCCCCAGCATTTT.

This clone was recorded only once. This chain joins TRBV4-3 and TRBJ1-2; 7 bases fit TRBD1. This CDR3 has 14 amino acids. The junction had 3 bases not matched to a gene; V was cut back by 1 base and J by 4 bases. Germline-derived CDR1 and CDR2 are LGHNA and YSLEER. CDR3 residues: CASSQASGGYGYTF. In DNA form, the CDR3 reads TGCGCCAGCAGCCAAGCATCAGGGGGCTATGGCTACACCTTC.

The genes are TRBV9 and TRBJ1-1, with 10 positions matching TRBD1. Germline loops: CDR1 SGDLS, CDR2 YYNGEE. J was trimmed by 7 bases and V by 1 base; bases with no gene match: 25. The CDR3 spans 21 residues. The CDR3 nucleotides read TGTGCCAGCAGCGTATTGACCTCCTTTCAGACAGGGGGCGCGGGGTATGGTGAAGCTTTCTTT. Amino acid sequence: CASSVLTSFQTGGAGYGEAFF.

In its sample, this clone was seen once. The chain combines TRBV13 with TRBJ2-7; no clear D gene. Germline V gene data show CDR1 as PRHDT and CDR2 as FYEKMQ (reference sequence). Trimming pared 0 bases from V and 1 base from J, leaving 10 bases between. This CDR3 is built from 15 residues. The CDR3 DNA sequence: TGTGCCAGCAGCTTAGGTCCTCTAGTTTCCTACGAGCAGTACTTC. This codes for CASSLGPLVSYEQYF.

The V gene is TRBV10-3, the J gene TRBJ1-5, with D tentatively TRBD1 (5 bases). This CDR3 has 12 amino acids. Germline V lookup: CDR1 ENHRY, CDR2 SYGVKD. The ends were cut back, 11 bases at V and 5 bases at J, with 13 bases in the middle. CDR3: CASSGGDQPQHF. In DNA, the CDR3 is TGTGCCTCAAGCGGGGGGGATCAGCCCCAGCATTTT.

The chain recombines TRBV27 with TRBJ1-1, with 8 nucleotides matching TRBD1. After removal of 5 bases from V and 5 bases from J, the junction contained 7 bases not matched to a gene. Germline CDR1 and CDR2: MNHEY and SMNVEV (reference sequence). CDR3 length: 14 amino acids. CDR3 nucleotides: TGTGCCAGCAGTATAGACAGGGGTCGGACTGAAGCTTTCTTT. Its translation is CASSIDRGRTEAFF.

This chain uses TRBV6-1 with TRBJ1-5, with 9 positions matching TRBD1. Germline CDR1 reads MNHNS; CDR2 reads SASEGT. The CDR3 has 21 residues. With 2 bases clipped from V and 0 bases from J, the junction kept 17 bases outside the gene matches. Here the CDR3 reads CASSEPWGLGQGSYSNQPQHF. The CDR3 nucleotides read TGTGCCAGCAGTGAACCCTGGGGACTGGGACAGGGAAGCTATAGCAATCAGCCCCAGCATTTT.

This clone was seen a handful of times. The chain links TRBV28 to TRBJ1-4, with D possibly TRBD1 on 6 matching bases. The V gene's germline CDR1 is MDHEN and CDR2 SYDVKM. The CDR3 length is 13 residues. V lost 6 bases to trimming and J lost 7 bases, with 12 bases between them. CDR3 DNA sequence: TGTGCCAGCAGCCCGGGAGGGGGTGAAAAACTGTTTTTT. Its translation: CASSPGGGEKLFF.